In its sample, the clone carrying this T cell receptor (beta chain) was seen many times. These data are taken from a study of spatial heterogeneity in lung cancer. Across the study: Samples were obtained from around 73 donors, all untreated early-stage non-small cell lung cancer patients. Alpha-chain sequences were consistently detected less often than beta-chain sequences.

Germline V gene data show CDR1 as SGHDT and CDR2 as YYEEEE. CDR3 size: 15 residues. The germline V and J ends were trimmed by 4 bases and 5 bases, with 13 bases remaining between them. Individual TCR cDNA molecules each bore their own unique molecular identifier. A single record per CDR3 protein comes from TCRdb applying MiXCR to the 5' RACE reads. The table lists more than 9,000 distinct CDR3 sequences, under 25% of them singletons. Time point given: blood at routine non-recurrence follow-up after resection. Unsorted whole RNA from tumor, nontumor lung or frozen PBMC underwent sequencing. The receptor was isolated from a male donor with early-stage non-small cell lung cancer. Material: PBMCs, obtained at follow-up. V and J are TRBV5-6 and TRBJ2-6; tentatively, D is TRBD1 or TRBD2 (6 bases each). CDR3 sequence reads: CASSRGRLWANVLTF. As DNA, the CDR3 is TGTGCCAGCAGCCGGGGGCGCTTGTGGGCCAACGTCCTGACTTTC.